This T cell receptor (beta chain) was obtained from a study of response to subunit inactivated influenza vaccine. Trimming removed 5 bases from V and 5 bases from J, with 3 bases in between. Germline V gives CDR1 DFQATT, CDR2 SNEGSKA (reference sequence). The CDR3 runs 9 residues. This clonotype was found a few times. TCRdb reanalysed the RT-PCR reads using MiXCR and keeps one entry per CDR3 protein. The table records more than 450,000 distinct CDR3 sequences, 12% of them present only once. Sequenced here: PBMCs from blood, sampled on the day of vaccination. The chain recombines TRBV20-1 with TRBJ2-5; D is uncertain. This TCR was sampled from a man aged 50-60 years who received an inactivated influenza vaccine. In DNA, the CDR3 is TGCAGTGCTCTGGAGACCCAGTACTTC. The encoded protein is CSALETQYF.